This TCR beta chain was captured by sequencing in a study of T-cell memory formation after mild COVID-19. General study points: CM and EM subsets held most contracting CD4+ clones; EMRA held CD8+ ones. Memory cells collected pre-infection included some clones that later responded, suggesting cross-reactive memory joined.

This clonotype has a handful of counts. Its antigen is still unknown. It was 5'RACE with constant-segment primers that produced the TCR alpha and TCR beta cDNA libraries, which carried sample barcodes and UMIs. Each CDR3 protein is one row after TCRdb ran MiXCR on the 5' RACE reads. This table holds 470,000 or so distinct CDR3 sequences, 20% found once. The V gene's germline CDR1 is LNHNV and CDR2 YYDKDF (reference sequence). The V gene end was trimmed by 5 bases and the J gene end by 4 bases; junction bases not matched to a gene: 13. The CDR3 runs 16 residues. The material sequenced was PBMCs or a T cell subset sorted from them (not recorded which). V usage is TRBV15 and J usage is TRBJ1-2; 7 bases match TRBD1. The source is an adult woman who had mild COVID-19 (a few samples of this study predate the infection). Cell type and time point are not known. The CDR3, as DNA: TGTGCCACCAGCTACGATTCGGACAGGACGGCCTATGGCTACACCTTC. This gives the protein CATSYDSDRTAYGYTF.